Below are 10 T cell receptor beta chains sequenced from a single sample in a study of T cell responses to AZD1222 COVID-19 vaccine. Measured with immunoSEQ multiplex PCR; TCRdb has only the in-frame clones, and not every one. The profile shows 150,000 or so clones, about 88% of them singletons. The sequencing used peripheral blood, collected on day 0 of AZD1222 vaccination. The receptors stem from an adult in good health.

The chain links TRBV28 to TRBJ1-1, with D unclear. Per germline, CDR1 MDHEN and CDR2 SYDVKM. The CDR3 is made up of 13 amino acids. The V end lost 6 bases, the J end lost 0 bases, and 8 bases lay between the germline ends. CDR3 loop: CASRDSVNTEAFF. The CDR3 DNA sequence: TGTGCCAGCAGGGACTCTGTGAACACTGAAGCTTTCTTT.

The chain combines TRBV7-9 with TRBJ1-1; 8 nucleotides line up with TRBD1. CDR3 length: 14 amino acids. Trimming removed 3 bases from V and 4 bases from J; junction bases left unmatched: 4. Per germline, CDR1 SEHNR and CDR2 FQNEAQ (reference sequence). The DNA of the CDR3 is TGTGCCAGCAGCTTCAGGGGGCAGGGCACTGAAGCTTTCTTT. Protein: CASSFRGQGTEAFF.

The genes are TRBV6-2 or TRBV6-3 and TRBJ2-7; TRBD1 aligns across 7 bases. Germline values: CDR1 MNHEY, CDR2 SVGEGT. The CDR3 spans 14 residues. With 0 bases clipped from V and 4 bases from J, the junction kept 3 bases outside the gene matches. The CDR3 bases are TGTGCCAGCAGTTACTCGGGACAGACATACGAGCAGTACTTC. Its translation: CASSYSGQTYEQYF.

J is TRBJ2-7 and V is TRBV28, with 7 nucleotides matching TRBD1. Germline trimming cut 5 bases from V and 3 bases from J; bases unmatched to any gene: 7. The V gene's germline CDR1 is MDHEN and CDR2 SYDVKM. The CDR3 has 14 residues. CDR3 DNA sequence: TGTGCCAGCAGTCCGACGACAGGGTACTACGAGCAGTACGTC. This codes for CASSPTTGYYEQYV.

V gene TRBV5-5 combines with J gene TRBJ1-5, with 7 bases that match TRBD1. V lost 4 bases to trimming and J lost 3 bases; unmatched junction nucleotides: 4. The germline V gene has CDR1 SGHKS and CDR2 YYEKEE (reference sequence). This CDR3 is built from 14 residues. The CDR3 bases are TGTGCCAGCAGCCAGGGGGGCGCCAATCAGCCCCAGCATTTT. Encoded protein: CASSQGGANQPQHF.

The genes are TRBV19 and TRBJ1-5, with no clear D. V was trimmed by 2 bases and J by 0 bases, leaving 5 bases between them. CDR3 length: 14 amino acids. Looked up from germline, CDR1 is LNHDA and CDR2 is SQIVND (reference sequence). The DNA for the CDR3 is TGTGCCAGTAGTATAAATCGTAGCAATCAGCCCCAGCATTTT. Its translation is CASSINRSNQPQHF.

The rearrangement uses TRBV3-1 (or the pseudogene TRBV3-2) and TRBJ1-2, with D perhaps TRBD1 (5 bases). The CDR3 is 15 amino acids. Deletions cut 4 bases from V and 6 bases from J, with 18 bases between. Germline V gene data show CDR1 as LGHDT and CDR2 as YNNKEL (reference sequence). The CDR3 here is CASSPTRGTVDGYTF. DNA of the CDR3: TGTGCCAGCAGCCCCACTCGGGGCACAGTTGATGGCTACACCTTC.

This rearrangement joins TRBV19 to TRBJ2-3; 9 nucleotides line up with TRBD2. Germline V gene data show CDR1 as LNHDA and CDR2 as SQIVND (reference sequence). The CDR3 has 15 amino acids. Trimming took 8 bases from V and 3 from J; bases not matched to a gene: 9. The CDR3 sequence: CASLSGTSRTDTQYF. The CDR3 region has the DNA TGTGCCAGTCTTTCCGGGACTAGCAGGACAGATACGCAGTATTTT.

V gene TRBV6-5 combines with J gene TRBJ2-1; the match to TRBD2 covers 14 bases. CDR3 size: 15 residues. From germline, CDR1 is MNHEY and CDR2 SVGAGI. V shed 0 bases and J 15 bases; nucleotides not matched to a gene: 7. CDR3 in DNA: TGTGCCAGCAGTTACTCGACTAGCGGGGGGGCCGTCTCGTTCTTC. Its protein product is CASSYSTSGGAVSFF.

The chain has TRBV19 and TRBJ2-7; D is undetermined. Germline V lookup: CDR1 LNHDA, CDR2 SQIVND (reference sequence). There are 13 residues in the CDR3. V was cut by 5 bases and J by 0 bases, with 8 bases left in between. The CDR3 bases are TGTGCCAGTAGTCCCCGAACCTCCTACGAGCAGTACTTC. It is translated as CASSPRTSYEQYF.